The following is a T cell receptor beta chain sequence with its context. Its target is not known. Study conclusions and caveats: The TCR gene usage of tumor memory CD4+ T cells clustered together with blood and lymph node memory CD4+ cells and with lymph node naive CD4+ cells.

A single record per CDR3 protein comes from TCRdb applying MiXCR to the 5' RACE reads. In the table there are around 5,600 distinct CDR3 sequences, around half of which are singletons. The CDR3 consists of 14 residues. Unmatched junction bases numbered 7, after V lost 3 bases and J lost 8 bases. CDR1 and CDR2 from the germline V gene are DFQATT and SNEGSKA (reference sequence). This receptor was identified in a female donor with breast cancer. The chain combines TRBV20-1 with TRBJ1-2; TRBD1 aligns across 12 bases. Sequencing was performed on memory CD4+ T cells sorted from blood. Indicated subset: memory CD4+ T cells, CD4+CD45RO+CD25-. The CDR3 loop reads CSASPGTGGRGYTF. The CDR3 coding sequence is TGCAGTGCTAGCCCTGGGACAGGGGGCAGGGGCTACACCTTC.